Shown below are 18 T cell receptor beta chains from a single sample sequenced in a study of chemoradiotherapy in HPV16-positive cancers. Method: immunoSEQ multiplex PCR; TCRdb's copy keeps in-frame clones and lacks some. Of some 14,000 clones detected, 65% to 75% appear once; the ten largest clones hold 10%. Sample collection was performed from a patient who underwent chemoradiotherapy. The receptors derive from a human donor with HPV-associated anogenital cancer.

The chain uses TRBV2 and TRBJ2-7; the match to TRBD2 covers 7 bases. CDR1 and CDR2 from the germline V gene are SNHLY and FYNNEI. Unmatched junction bases numbered 3, after V lost 2 bases and J lost 2 bases. This CDR3 region has 14 residues. For the CDR3, the DNA is TGTGCCAGCAGTGAACAGCGGGGCACCTACGAGCAGTACTTC. Amino acids: CASSEQRGTYEQYF.

The V call is TRBV5-4, the J call TRBJ2-5, with 15 bases that match TRBD2. The J segment lost 4 bases and the V segment lost 1 base, leaving 2 bases of the junction unmatched. The CDR3 extends over 16 amino acids. From germline, CDR1 is SGHNT and CDR2 YYREEE (reference sequence). CDR3 region: CASSLWGLAGGETQYF. In DNA form, the CDR3 reads TGTGCCAGCAGCTTGTGGGGACTAGCGGGAGGAGAGACCCAGTACTTC.

The V and J genes are TRBV10-3 and TRBJ2-3, with D perhaps TRBD1 or TRBD2 (5 bases each). This CDR3 has 14 residues. CDR1 is ENHRY, CDR2 SYGVKD, per germline. The V gene lost 6 bases and the J gene lost 2 bases, with 12 bases spanning the gap. CDR3 nucleotide sequence: TGTGCCATCAGGGGGGTGGAACACACAGATACGCAGTATTTT. Translated: CAIRGVEHTDTQYF.

CDR3 sequence reads: CASSDRAAGTEAFF. CDR3 in DNA: TGTGCCAGCAGTGACCGGGCCGCGGGCACTGAAGCTTTCTTT. The J gene is TRBJ1-1, the V gene TRBV25-1; D ambiguous. This CDR3 has 14 amino acids. The germline CDR1 and CDR2 sequences are MGHDK and SYGVNS. Trimming removed 3 bases from V and 4 bases from J, with 12 bases in between.

The chain links TRBV5-4 to TRBJ2-3; D not resolved. Germline loops: CDR1 SGHNT, CDR2 YYREEE (reference sequence). Trimming removed 0 bases at V and 6 bases at J, with 14 bases between. This CDR3 spans 15 amino acids. The CDR3 spells CASSLDEERLDTQYF. The CDR3 DNA sequence: TGTGCCAGCAGCTTGGATGAGGAGAGGTTGGATACGCAGTATTTT.

This clone was observed a handful of times. The chain couples TRBV18 to TRBJ2-7, with 9 bases lining up with TRBD2. The germline CDR1 and CDR2 sequences are KGHSH and LQKENI. The CDR3 length is 15 residues. Trimming took 3 bases from V and 6 from J; bases not matched to a gene: 9. In nucleotides, the CDR3 is TGTGCCAGCTCACCGGAATCCGGGACTAGCCTCGAGCAGTACTTC. It yields the protein CASSPESGTSLEQYF.

This clone is a singleton in its sample. The V call is TRBV5-1, the J call TRBJ1-4, with 9 nucleotides matching TRBD1. Germline V gene sequence: CDR1 SGHRS, CDR2 YFSETQ. The J segment lost 8 bases and the V segment lost 4 bases, leaving 9 bases of the junction unmatched. The CDR3 spans 15 residues. CDR3 residues: CASSVQGAGREKLFF. The CDR3 bases are TGCGCCAGCAGCGTACAGGGGGCAGGGAGGGAAAAACTGTTTTTT.

The chain uses TRBV5-4 and TRBJ2-2; D gene uncertain. From germline, CDR1 is SGHNT and CDR2 YYREEE (reference sequence). V dropped 0 bases and J dropped 0 bases, with 3 bases sitting between them. This CDR3 region has 14 residues. This chain's CDR3 is CASSLETNTGELFF. The CDR3 nucleotides read TGTGCCAGCAGCTTGGAGACGAACACCGGGGAGCTGTTTTTT. The full variable domain, its missing parts supplied by reference TRBV5-4 and TRBJ2-2, is ETGVTQSPTHLIKTRGQQVTLRCSSQSGHNTVSWYQQALGQGPQFIFQYYREEENGRGNFPPRFSGLQFPNYSSELNVNALELDDSALYLCASSLETNTGELFFGEGSRLTVL.

CDR3 sequence: CASSPRFRGNTDTQYF. CDR3 nucleotide sequence: TGTGCCAGCAGCCCCCGGTTCCGGGGAAACACAGATACGCAGTATTTT. This rearrangement joins TRBV11-3 to TRBJ2-3, with D possibly TRBD2 on 5 matching bases. Looked up from germline, CDR1 is SGHNT and CDR2 is YENEEA. The CDR3 runs 16 residues. V dropped 5 bases and J dropped 2 bases, with 17 bases sitting between them.

V and J are TRBV5-5 and TRBJ1-1, with a possible D match to TRBD1 (5 bases). The length of the CDR3 is 13 residues. Germline CDR1 reads SGHKS; CDR2 reads YYEKEE (reference sequence). V was clipped by 4 bases and J by 1 base, with 8 bases between them. CDR3 sequence (DNA): TGTGCCAGCAGCACCCAGGGGAACACTGAAGCTTTCTTT. This encodes CASSTQGNTEAFF.

This chain joins TRBV15 and TRBJ1-1; TRBD1 aligns across 9 bases. Germline CDR1 is LNHNV and CDR2 is YYDKDF (reference sequence). The length of the CDR3 is 16 residues. Trimming at V came to 0 bases and at J to 4 bases, leaving 6 bases not matched to a gene. The CDR3 sequence: CATSRDLMDRGTEAFF. The CDR3 bases are TGTGCCACCAGCAGAGATTTAATGGACAGGGGCACTGAAGCTTTCTTT.

This chain uses TRBV10-3 with TRBJ2-1; 11 bases fit TRBD2. The CDR3 runs to 18 residues. Germline trimming cut 2 bases from V and 4 bases from J; bases unmatched to any gene: 10. Germline V gene lookup returns CDR1 ENHRY and CDR2 SYGVKD. This CDR3 is CAISEVGPLAGGYNEQFF. The CDR3 DNA is TGTGCCATCAGTGAGGTTGGGCCGCTAGCGGGAGGATACAATGAGCAGTTCTTC.

This chain's CDR3 is CASSSKKAANTGELFF. The CDR3 DNA reads as TGCGCCAGCAGCTCGAAAAAGGCGGCGAACACCGGGGAGCTGTTTTTT. The genes are TRBV5-1 and TRBJ2-2; unclear D gene. The V gene's germline CDR1 is SGHRS and CDR2 YFSETQ. CDR3 length: 16 residues. Trimming pared 3 bases from V and 0 bases from J, leaving 12 bases between.

The chain carries TRBV7-9 and TRBJ2-7, with 8 bases aligning to TRBD2. Germline CDR1 SEHNR, CDR2 FQNEAQ (reference sequence). Unmatched junction bases numbered 7, after V lost 1 base and J lost 2 bases. This CDR3 is built from 16 residues. CDR3 loop: CASSLGPREEPYEQYF. CDR3 sequence (DNA): TGTGCCAGCAGCTTAGGTCCGCGGGAGGAACCCTACGAGCAGTACTTC.

The chain links TRBV27 to TRBJ1-5, with TRBD1 matching over 9 bases. There are 18 residues in the CDR3. The J segment lost 2 bases and the V segment lost 6 bases, leaving 14 bases of the junction unmatched. Germline-derived CDR1 and CDR2 are MNHEY and SMNVEV (reference sequence). The CDR3 nucleotides read TGTGCCAGCAGCCCTGAATACAGGGGGCTAGGAGGCAATCAGCCCCAGCATTTT. Amino acids: CASSPEYRGLGGNQPQHF.

The chain has TRBV28 and TRBJ2-7; 9 positions agree with TRBD2. The V and J ends lost 2 bases and 7 bases, in that order; junction bases with no gene match: 6. The CDR3 has 14 amino acids. The germline V gene encodes CDR1 MDHEN and CDR2 SYDVKM. CDR3 in amino acids: CASSLVPSGKEQYF. In DNA form, the CDR3 reads TGTGCCAGCAGTTTAGTTCCTAGCGGGAAGGAGCAGTACTTC.

The genes are TRBV11-3 and TRBJ1-2; D may be TRBD1 (5 bases). The CDR3 totals 12 residues. Germline CDR1 is SGHNT and CDR2 is YENEEA. The V end was cut by 5 bases, the J end by 6 bases, with 10 bases between. CDR3 region: CASSRGSHGYTF. CDR3 sequence (DNA): TGTGCCAGCAGCAGGGGCTCTCATGGCTACACCTTC. The full variable domain, completed using reference TRBV11-3 and TRBJ1-2, is EAGVVQSPRYKIIEKKQPVAFWCNPISGHNTLYWYLQNLGQGPELLIRYENEEAVDDSQLPKDRFSAERLKGVDSTLKIQPAELGDSAVYLCASSRGSHGYTFGSGTRLTVV.

The J gene is TRBJ2-3, the V gene TRBV11-3; TRBD1 or TRBD2 may be the D gene (5 bases each). Trimming cost V 1 base and J 5 bases, with 19 bases left between them. This CDR3 is built from 17 residues. The germline V gene has CDR1 SGHNT and CDR2 YENEEA. The CDR3 spells CASSLGRSARGGDTQYF. CDR3 DNA sequence: TGTGCCAGCAGCTTAGGCCGCAGCGCCCGTGGGGGAGATACGCAGTATTTT.